This TCR beta chain was captured in a study of regulatory T cells in long-lasting Graves disease. Study outcomes and limitations: Lower TCR diversity was seen in persistent Graves' patients than in newly diagnosed ones.

CDR3 size: 15 residues. The germline V gene has CDR1 LNHDA and CDR2 SQIVND (reference sequence). Trimming removed 9 bases from V and 1 base from J, with 16 bases in between. Time point in this sample: newly diagnosed GD, antithyroid drugs for less than 3 months. Preparation of the TCR library used RNA extracted from PBMCs. Through Arm-PCR of CDR3 regions and iRepertoire HTBI primers, TCR beta libraries were built. The authors' processing: Sample data revealed approximately 56 TRBV and over 12 TRBJ segments. TCRdb ran MiXCR on the multiplex PCR reads and lists one entry per CDR3 protein. The V and J calls follow TCRdb's processing rather than the paper's. The sample records hundreds of thousands of distinct CDR3 sequences, approximately 15% being singletons. Remarks on this clonotype: Antigen unknown.

Separately, the same data were catalogued under a study of T cells in Graves' hyperthyroidism and ophthalmopathy.

The chain combines TRBV19 with TRBJ1-5; TRBD1 might be the D (5 bases). This clonotype originated in a middle-aged woman with Graves disease. Sequences were derived from peripheral blood mononuclear cells (PBMCs), sampled at new diagnosis, from a patient treated with antithyroid drugs. DNA of the CDR3: TGTGCCAGCACCCAAGGGGAGTTAAGCAATCAGCCCCAGCATTTT. As protein: CASTQGELSNQPQHF. Based on the CDR3 plus reference TRBV19 and TRBJ1-5, the full variable domain is DGGITQSPKYLFRKEGQNVTLSCEQNLNHDAMYWYRQDPGQGLRLIYYSQIVNDFQKGDIAEGYSVSREKKESFPLTVTSAQKNPTAFYLCASTQGELSNQPQHFGDGTRLSIL.